This T cell receptor beta chain was identified in a study of identical twins. In TCRdb, the 5' RACE reads were re-called with MiXCR into one record per CDR3 protein. The sample lists hundreds of thousands of distinct CDR3 sequences, approximately 22% occurring once. V dropped 5 bases and J dropped 6 bases, with 17 bases sitting between them. This CDR3 comprises 13 residues. Germline CDR1 is SQVTM and CDR2 is ANQGSEA. A further study also used this sample, focusing on T cells expressing NK-cell markers. According to that study: Sequencing of TCR beta repertoires drew on sorted CD3+CD56+NKG2C+, CD3+CD56+NKG2C- and CD3+CD56-NKG2C+ T cells. Most of the eight sequenced donors were HCMV-seropositive; one was seronegative.

This sequence originates from a woman under 30 in good health. Sequencing used PBMCs. This chain connects TRBV29-1 to TRBJ2-7; D gene unclear. In DNA, the CDR3 is TGCAGCGTTCGTCCGGGTTCCGGGTCCGAGCAGTACTTC. This encodes CSVRPGSGSEQYF.